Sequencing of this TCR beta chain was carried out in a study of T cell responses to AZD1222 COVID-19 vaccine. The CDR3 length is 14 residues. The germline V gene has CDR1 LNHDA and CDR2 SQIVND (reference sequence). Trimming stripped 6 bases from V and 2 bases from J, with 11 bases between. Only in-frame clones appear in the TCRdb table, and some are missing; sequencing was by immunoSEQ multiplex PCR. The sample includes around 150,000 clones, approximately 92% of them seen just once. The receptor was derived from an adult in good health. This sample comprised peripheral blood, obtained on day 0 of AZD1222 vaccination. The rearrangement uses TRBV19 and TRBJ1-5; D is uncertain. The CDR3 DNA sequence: TGTGCCAGTAGAAACTATGGGGGCAATCAGCCCCAGCATTTT. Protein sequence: CASRNYGGNQPQHF. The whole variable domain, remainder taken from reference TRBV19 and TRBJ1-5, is DGGITQSPKYLFRKEGQNVTLSCEQNLNHDAMYWYRQDPGQGLRLIYYSQIVNDFQKGDIAEGYSVSREKKESFPLTVTSAQKNPTAFYLCASRNYGGNQPQHFGDGTRLSIL.